This TCR beta chain was captured in a study of beta chain features in type 1 diabetes. This CDR3 comprises 17 residues. V was pared by 6 bases and J by 3 bases, with 21 bases between. Germline-derived CDR1 and CDR2 are MNHEY and SMNVEV (reference sequence). Overall study findings and caveats: PCR may have favored shorter templates equally in patients and controls. In every one of the four CD4+ subsets, TCRB CDR3s were moderately but significantly shorter in Type 1 diabetes patients. Resolution of whether HLA type affects TCRB rearrangement was not achieved here. Lower insertion and higher deletion counts appeared at VDJ junctions in type 1 diabetes patients.

The investigators reverse transcribed all of the isolated RNA, so they sequenced expressed TCRB transcripts. This table comes from immunoSEQ multiplex PCR, and its TCRdb copy is limited to in-frame clones, with some not included. The table has around 260,000 clones, around 24% seen once. The authors sorted CD4+ naive, central memory, regulatory and stem cell-like memory cells via CD45RO/CCR7/CD25/CD127/CD95/CD27. This clone came up once. The antigen remains unidentified. V usage is TRBV27 and J usage is TRBJ1-5; D gene ambiguous. The TCR originated in a woman younger than 45 with type 1 diabetes. What was sequenced was naive CD4+ T cells from blood. CDR3 coding DNA: TGTGCCAGCAGAGACCTCACGGGGAGCAAAGACAATCAGCCCCAGCATTTT. It codes for CASRDLTGSKDNQPQHF.